The 18 T cell receptor beta chains presented below share a single source sample, sequenced in a study of T cells after posttransplantation cyclophosphamide. The assay was immunoSEQ multiplex PCR, and TCRdb's table has in-frame clones only and misses some. The sample has about 39,000 clones, none seen only once. The specimen was PBMCs. The receptors originated from a woman in her 50s in good health and a related stem cell transplant donor.

At least ten counts were recorded for this clone. CDR3 nucleotide sequence: TGTGCCATCCCTCTCAGCGGTAACTATGGCTACACCTTC. Its protein product is CAIPLSGNYGYTF. This chain joins TRBV28 and TRBJ1-2; D gene uncertain. CDR3 size: 13 residues. V shed 10 bases and J shed 1 base, with 13 bases lying between them. CDR1 is MDHEN, CDR2 SYDVKM, per germline.

This clone occurred many times. The V gene is TRBV2, the J gene TRBJ2-7; a weak D match, TRBD1 (5 bases). The CDR3 extends over 13 amino acids. The germline V and J ends were trimmed by 6 bases and 2 bases, with 11 bases remaining between them. Germline CDR1 reads SNHLY; CDR2 reads FYNNEI. The CDR3 spells CASRKGSAYEQYF. The CDR3 region has the DNA TGTGCCAGCAGGAAGGGGTCGGCCTACGAGCAGTACTTC.

This clone has at least ten counts. DNA of the CDR3: TGTGCCAGCAGCCTACAGGGACAGGGAGACACTGAAGCTTTCTTT. Its protein product is CASSLQGQGDTEAFF. V usage is TRBV7-9 and J usage is TRBJ1-1; 9 bases are a match to TRBD1. Germline CDR1 is SEHNR and CDR2 is FQNEAQ (reference sequence). The CDR3 spans 15 residues. Trimming at V came to 5 bases and at J to 3 bases, leaving 7 bases not matched to a gene.

This clone was recorded many times. J is TRBJ1-1 and V is TRBV30, with a tentative D call TRBD1 (5 bases). Trimming pared 4 bases from V and 0 bases from J, leaving 12 bases between. This CDR3 has 14 residues. CDR1 is GTSNPN and CDR2 is SVGIG in the germline V gene (reference sequence). The CDR3 DNA reads as TGTGCCTGGACAGGGTTGAAGATGAACACTGAAGCTTTCTTT. This gives the protein CAWTGLKMNTEAFF.

This clone has at least ten counts. The chain links TRBV5-1 to TRBJ2-2; 7 bases agree with TRBD1. V lost 10 bases and J lost 3; bases outside the gene matches: 9. This CDR3 has 14 amino acids. The V gene's germline CDR1 is SGHRS and CDR2 YFSETQ. The CDR3 reads CASTRDSDTGELFF. CDR3 in DNA: TGCGCCTCAACCCGGGACAGTGACACCGGGGAGCTGTTTTTT.

This clone was seen ten or more times. This chain links TRBV29-1 with TRBJ2-7; a weak D match, TRBD2 (6 bases). Trimming left V 4 bases short and J 3 bases short, with 10 bases between. The CDR3 spans 12 residues. The germline V gene has CDR1 SQVTM and CDR2 ANQGSEA. CDR3 DNA sequence: TGCAGCGTTGCGTTTAGCGGCTACGAGCAGTACTTC. Translated, it gives CSVAFSGYEQYF.

This clone was seen many times. The V gene is TRBV7-2, the J gene TRBJ1-2; TRBD1 might be the D (6 bases). Trimming shortened V by 6 bases and J by 0 bases, and 14 bases separated the two germline ends. The CDR3 is 15 amino acids. CDR1 SGHTA and CDR2 FQGNSA come from the germline V gene. CDR3 bases: TGTGCCAGCAGTTCAACAGGGAATCCTAACTATGGCTACACCTTC. Translation: CASSSTGNPNYGYTF.

In this sample, this clone turned up a few times. The chain recombines TRBV5-4 with TRBJ2-5; 8 bases agree with TRBD1. The closer fit of TRBJ2-7 to the DNA end suggests the J call may be wrong. Germline CDR1 reads SGHNT; CDR2 reads YYREEE (reference sequence). This CDR3 has 14 residues. The CDR3 DNA sequence: TGTGCCAGCAGCTTGGGGGGACAGGCGGGCGAGCAGTACTTC. It codes for CASSLGGQAGEQYF.

This clone was counted many times. The rearrangement joins TRBV5-5 to TRBJ2-1; D gene uncertain. This CDR3 region has 13 residues. V dropped 0 bases and J dropped 3 bases, with 4 bases sitting between them. From germline, CDR1 is SGHKS and CDR2 YYEKEE (reference sequence). The DNA for the CDR3 is TGTGCCAGCAGCTTGGCCCTCTACAATGAGCAGTTCTTC. Translated, it gives CASSLALYNEQFF.

This clone was observed at least ten times. The chain links TRBV28 to TRBJ1-5; D remains unclear. The CDR3 extends over 12 amino acids. The germline V and J ends were trimmed by 6 bases and 4 bases, with 7 bases remaining between them. Germline assignment: CDR1 MDHEN and CDR2 SYDVKM. DNA of the CDR3: TGTGCCAGCAGCGCAACAAATCAGCCCCAGCATTTT. Translated: CASSATNQPQHF. Filled out from reference TRBV28 and TRBJ1-5, the complete variable domain reads DVKVTQSSRYLVKRTGEKVFLECVQDMDHENMFWYRQDPGLGLRLIYFSYDVKMKEKGDIPEGYSVSREKKERFSLILESASTNQTSMYLCASSATNQPQHFGDGTRLSIL.

This clone was counted only a few times. This sequence joins TRBV14 and TRBJ2-3; 7 bases align to TRBD2. With V trimmed by 3 bases and J by 4 bases, 13 bases remained unmatched. The CDR3 extends over 17 amino acids. Germline loops: CDR1 SGHDN, CDR2 FVKESK. CDR3 nucleotides: TGTGCCAGCAGCCATTATCGTTATGGAGCGGGGTCAGATACGCAGTATTTT. It specifies CASSHYRYGAGSDTQYF.

The sample holds many counts of this clone. This chain links TRBV9 with TRBJ2-3, with 9 bases matching TRBD2. Losses at the gene ends were 6 bases for V and 0 bases for J; bases not matched to a gene: 5. This CDR3 has 15 residues. The germline V gene encodes CDR1 SGDLS and CDR2 YYNGEE. This CDR3 reads CASNVAGGSTDTQYF. The CDR3 DNA follows: TGTGCCAGCAACGTCGCGGGAGGGAGCACAGATACGCAGTATTTT. Variable domain in full (rest from reference TRBV9 and TRBJ2-3): DSGVTQTPKHLITATGQRVTLRCSPRSGDLSVYWYQQSLDQGLQFLIQYYNGEERAKGNILERFSAQQFPDLHSELNLSSLELGDSALYFCASNVAGGSTDTQYFGPGTRLTVL.

This clone appeared many times. The chain combines TRBV28 with TRBJ1-1; D is uncertain. Looked up from germline, CDR1 is MDHEN and CDR2 is SYDVKM. V was pared by 2 bases and J by 5 bases, with 12 bases between. This CDR3 spans 14 amino acids. CDR3 nucleotide sequence: TGTGCCAGCAGTTTAGCCTACGCTTGGACTGAAGCTTTCTTT. This sequence encodes CASSLAYAWTEAFF.

This clone was seen many times. The rearrangement links TRBV28 to TRBJ1-1, with D uncertain. Between the trimmed V and J ends, which lost 7 bases and 4 bases, there was a span of 13 bases. The CDR3 sequence is 13 residues long. Per germline, CDR1 MDHEN and CDR2 SYDVKM. The DNA for the CDR3 is TGTGCCAGCACCACTGGGCAAAGCACTGAAGCTTTCTTT. Its protein product is CASTTGQSTEAFF.

V is TRBV28 and J is TRBJ2-7; D unresolved. The CDR3 is 13 residues long. V shed 6 bases and J shed 3 bases, with 12 bases lying between them. Looked up from germline, CDR1 is MDHEN and CDR2 is SYDVKM. The CDR3: CASRAVTNYEQYF. The DNA of the CDR3 is TGTGCCAGCAGGGCGGTTACTAACTACGAGCAGTACTTC.

In this sample, this clone turned up many times. The chain couples TRBV7-6 to TRBJ2-2; 7 bases match TRBD2. The germline CDR1 and CDR2 sequences are SGHVS and FNYEAQ. The CDR3 consists of 16 residues. The V segment lost 3 bases and the J segment 3 bases; nucleotides outside the gene matches: 7. The CDR3: CASSFSRAGDTGELFF. DNA of the CDR3: TGTGCCAGCAGCTTTAGCCGGGCGGGAGACACCGGGGAGCTGTTTTTT.

This clone has at least ten counts. The chain combines TRBV21-1 with TRBJ1-1. TRBV21-1 is noted as a pseudogene. CDR3 length: 17 amino acids. The chain's CDR3 is CASRLKGFRGAGAEAFF. Here the CDR3 DNA reads TGTGCCAGCAGGCTCAAGGGATTTCGGGGGGCGGGCGCTGAAGCTTTCTTT.

This clone was recorded many times. The V gene is TRBV2, the J gene TRBJ1-2, with a tentative D call TRBD1 (6 bases). V shed 6 bases and J shed 4 bases, with 12 bases lying between them. The CDR3 covers 13 residues. The germline CDR1 and CDR2 sequences are SNHLY and FYNNEI. The CDR3 protein is CASRQGQIYGYTF. CDR3 DNA sequence: TGTGCCAGCAGACAGGGACAAATCTATGGCTACACCTTC.